Described below is a single TCR beta chain sequence and its context. Clones were read by immunoSEQ multiplex PCR, and TCRdb kept only the in-frame ones, dropping some. The sample lists 150,000 to 200,000 clones, 80% to 90% occurring once. This entry is derived from a study of blood T cell repertoires in COVID-19. Germline loops: CDR1 LGHDT, CDR2 YNNKEL (reference sequence). This CDR3 has 14 amino acids. V dropped 6 bases and J dropped 4; count of bases not matched to a gene: 5. Patients from Seattle were sampled longitudinally, starting during active infection. The chain links TRBV3-1 (or the pseudogene TRBV3-2) to TRBJ2-2; TRBD2 matches at 7 bases. This sequence originates from a woman in her seventies with COVID-19, enrolled during active disease. Material for sequencing was peripheral blood. CDR3: CASSPASGTGELFF. The DNA for the CDR3 is TGTGCCAGCAGTCCAGCTAGCGGCACCGGGGAGCTGTTTTTT.